This TCR beta chain is drawn from a study of T cells after yellow fever vaccination. Overall study findings and caveats: Abundant bulk-derived clonotypes could contaminate FACS-sorted repertoires.

With regard to this clonotype: Its antigen remains unidentified.

Synthesis of TCR cDNA relied on 5'RACE template switching, which attached a universal primer site and UMIs. TCRdb re-called the 5' RACE reads through MiXCR, storing one row per CDR3 protein. This table has under 90,000 distinct CDR3 sequences, 5% to 8% appearing once. Trimming stripped 5 bases from V and 4 bases from J, with 11 bases between. CDR3 length equals 13 residues. The V gene's germline CDR1 is SEHNR and CDR2 FQNEAQ (reference sequence). This TCR was sampled from a man aged 18 to 30 who received the YFV17D yellow fever vaccine. The V and J genes are TRBV7-9 and TRBJ2-5; D call uncertain. Sequenced material: CD8+ T cells sorted from PBMCs, taken approximately 40 days after the first yellow fever vaccination. CDR3 nucleotides: TGTGCCAGCAGCCCCCCCAATGGAGAGACCCAGTACTTC. It codes for CASSPPNGETQYF.